This TCR beta chain appears in the sequencing data of a study of T cells after yellow fever vaccination. This clonotype has ten or more counts. With 0 bases removed from V and 5 bases from J, the gap between germline ends came to 10 bases. Looked up from germline, CDR1 is MNHEY and CDR2 is SVGAGI. CDR3 length equals 14 residues. TCRdb reprocessed the 5' RACE reads with MiXCR, giving one entry per CDR3 protein. The table shows about 150,000 distinct CDR3 sequences, with 5% to 7.5% occurring only once. This TCR was sampled from a young man who received the YFV17D yellow fever vaccine. Specimen: CD4+ T cells sorted from PBMCs, collected 10 days after the yellow fever booster vaccination. This chain joins TRBV6-5 and TRBJ2-5, with D possibly being TRBD1 (5 bases). The CDR3 here is CASSYSQGRETQYF. The CDR3 nucleotides read TGTGCCAGCAGTTACTCTCAGGGTCGGGAGACCCAGTACTTC.